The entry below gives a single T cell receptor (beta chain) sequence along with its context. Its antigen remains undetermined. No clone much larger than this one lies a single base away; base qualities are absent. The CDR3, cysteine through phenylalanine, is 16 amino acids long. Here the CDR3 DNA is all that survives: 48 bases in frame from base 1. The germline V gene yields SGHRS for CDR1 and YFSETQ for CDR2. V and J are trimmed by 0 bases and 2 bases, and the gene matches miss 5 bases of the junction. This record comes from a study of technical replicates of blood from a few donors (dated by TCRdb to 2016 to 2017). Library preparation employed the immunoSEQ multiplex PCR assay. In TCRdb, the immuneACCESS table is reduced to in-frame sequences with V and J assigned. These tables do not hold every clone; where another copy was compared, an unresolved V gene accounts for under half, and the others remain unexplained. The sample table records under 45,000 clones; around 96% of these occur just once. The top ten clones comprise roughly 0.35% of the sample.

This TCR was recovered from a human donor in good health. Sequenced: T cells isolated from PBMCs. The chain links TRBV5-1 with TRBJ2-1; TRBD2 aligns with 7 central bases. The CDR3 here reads CASSLVGGMAYNEQFF. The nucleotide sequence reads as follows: TGCGCCAGCAGCTTGGTGGGGGGGATGGCCTACAATGAGCAGTTCTTC.